These T cell receptor beta chains were read from a single sample in a study of cytomegalovirus exposure and HLA in healthy donors. Assay: immunoSEQ multiplex PCR; the TCRdb copy retains only in-frame clones and omits some. Altogether about 120,000 clones are present, over 75% being singletons, with the ten largest covering roughly 5.2%. Input material: PBMCs. The receptors shown here come from a man aged 18 to 35 in good health and CMV-seropositive. CDR3s include the opening cysteine and the closing phenylalanine or tryptophan. Each record gives: D gene, V gene, clone size, CDR3 length, J gene, CDR3 protein, CDR3 DNA. D genes are given only for firm matches. The size field is filled for only some rows; it gives once, few, many or a size class.

d_call: TRBD1; v_call: TRBV19; clone_size: -; cdr3_length: 14; j_call: TRBJ2-7; cdr3_aa: CASSNVRGHDEQYF; cdr3_nt: TGTGCCAGTAGTAACGTCAGGGGGCACGACGAGCAGTACTTC
d_call: TRBD1; v_call: TRBV5-1; clone_size: -; cdr3_length: 15; j_call: TRBJ2-7; cdr3_aa: CASSLEGQGGYEQYF; cdr3_nt: TGCGCCAGCAGCTTGGAGGGACAGGGGGGCTACGAGCAGTACTTC
d_call: -; v_call: TRBV5-6; clone_size: -; cdr3_length: 14; j_call: TRBJ1-1; cdr3_aa: CASSPGTSNTEAFF; cdr3_nt: TGTGCCAGCAGCCCGGGGACATCGAACACTGAAGCTTTCTTT
d_call: -; v_call: TRBV6-1; clone_size: -; cdr3_length: 13; j_call: TRBJ2-3; cdr3_aa: CASSDGPRDTQYF; cdr3_nt: TGTGCCAGCAGTGACGGTCCGAGGGATACGCAGTATTTT
d_call: TRBD2; v_call: TRBV4-1; clone_size: once; cdr3_length: 14; j_call: TRBJ2-3; cdr3_aa: CASSQPRGVDTQYF; cdr3_nt: TGCGCCAGCAGCCAACCCCGGGGGGTAGATACGCAGTATTTT
d_call: -; v_call: TRBV4-2; clone_size: -; cdr3_length: 16; j_call: TRBJ2-1; cdr3_aa: CASSQGGEQYYNEQFF; cdr3_nt: TGTGCCAGCAGCCAAGGTGGGGAGCAGTACTACAATGAGCAGTTCTTC
d_call: TRBD2; v_call: TRBV7-9; clone_size: -; cdr3_length: 15; j_call: TRBJ2-1; cdr3_aa: CASSLTSGGNNEQFF; cdr3_nt: TGTGCCAGCAGCTTGACTAGCGGGGGCAACAATGAGCAGTTCTTC
d_call: -; v_call: TRBV10-3; clone_size: few; cdr3_length: 15; j_call: TRBJ1-2; cdr3_aa: CAISEGTAANYGYTF; cdr3_nt: TGTGCCATCAGTGAGGGTACAGCAGCTAACTATGGCTACACCTTC
d_call: -; v_call: TRBV6-1; clone_size: once; cdr3_length: 18; j_call: TRBJ2-2; cdr3_aa: CASSEALLGAANTGELFF; cdr3_nt: TGTGCCAGCAGTGAAGCGCTTCTGGGGGCCGCGAACACCGGGGAGCTGTTTTTT
d_call: TRBD1; v_call: TRBV6-5; clone_size: -; cdr3_length: 15; j_call: TRBJ1-5; cdr3_aa: CASSYYRGSNQPQHF; cdr3_nt: TGTGCCAGCAGTTACTACAGGGGGAGCAATCAGCCCCAGCATTTT
d_call: -; v_call: TRBV19; clone_size: few; cdr3_length: 13; j_call: TRBJ1-1; cdr3_aa: CASTYTMNTEAFF; cdr3_nt: TGTGCCAGTACGTACACGATGAACACTGAAGCTTTCTTT
d_call: -; v_call: TRBV18; clone_size: -; cdr3_length: 15; j_call: TRBJ1-3; cdr3_aa: CASSLGQSSGNTIYF; cdr3_nt: TGTGCCAGCTCCCTTGGACAGAGCTCTGGAAACACCATATATTTT
d_call: TRBD2; v_call: TRBV4-1; clone_size: -; cdr3_length: 16; j_call: TRBJ2-1; cdr3_aa: CASSQVQAGGLAEQFF; cdr3_nt: TGCGCCAGCAGCCAAGTACAAGCGGGGGGATTGGCGGAGCAGTTCTTC
d_call: TRBD1; v_call: TRBV5-4; clone_size: -; cdr3_length: 12; j_call: TRBJ1-1; cdr3_aa: CASSPGTVEAFF; cdr3_nt: TGTGCCAGCAGTCCTGGGACAGTTGAAGCTTTCTTT
d_call: TRBD2; v_call: TRBV5-6; clone_size: -; cdr3_length: 16; j_call: TRBJ2-3; cdr3_aa: CASSLRTSGSTDTQYF; cdr3_nt: TGTGCCAGCAGCCTTCGGACTAGCGGTAGCACAGATACGCAGTATTTT
d_call: -; v_call: TRBV30; clone_size: few; cdr3_length: 15; j_call: TRBJ1-1; cdr3_aa: CAWSVAARPITEAFF; cdr3_nt: TGTGCCTGGAGTGTAGCGGCCCGGCCCATCACTGAAGCTTTCTTT
d_call: TRBD1; v_call: TRBV6-6; clone_size: -; cdr3_length: 15; j_call: TRBJ2-1; cdr3_aa: CASSPGQGIHYEQFF; cdr3_nt: TGTGCCAGCAGTCCCGGACAGGGGATCCACTATGAGCAGTTCTTC
d_call: -; v_call: TRBV13; clone_size: -; cdr3_length: 16; j_call: TRBJ2-2; cdr3_aa: CASSLYGGGLTGELFF; cdr3_nt: TGTGCCAGCAGCTTGTACGGGGGTGGCCTCACCGGGGAGCTGTTTTTT
d_call: TRBD2; v_call: TRBV5-6; clone_size: -; cdr3_length: 15; j_call: TRBJ2-7; cdr3_aa: CASRDGGNLSYEQYF; cdr3_nt: TGTGCCAGCAGAGACGGGGGGAACCTCTCCTACGAGCAGTACTTC
d_call: -; v_call: TRBV6-4; clone_size: -; cdr3_length: 13; j_call: TRBJ1-1; cdr3_aa: CASSVEWNTEAFF; cdr3_nt: TGTGCCAGCAGTGTGGAGTGGAACACTGAAGCTTTCTTT
d_call: TRBD1; v_call: TRBV7-8; clone_size: -; cdr3_length: 13; j_call: TRBJ2-7; cdr3_aa: CASSTGQGYEQYF; cdr3_nt: TGTGCCAGCAGCACGGGACAGGGCTACGAGCAGTACTTC
d_call: TRBD1; v_call: TRBV28; clone_size: few; cdr3_length: 15; j_call: TRBJ2-5; cdr3_aa: CASSPGTAALETQYF; cdr3_nt: TGTGCCAGCAGCCCTGGGACAGCCGCGCTGGAGACCCAGTACTTC
d_call: -; v_call: TRBV30; clone_size: -; cdr3_length: 14; j_call: TRBJ1-2; cdr3_aa: CAWYSIQGNYGYTF; cdr3_nt: TGTGCCTGGTACAGCATTCAGGGGAACTATGGCTACACCTTC
d_call: TRBD1; v_call: TRBV7-9; clone_size: -; cdr3_length: 16; j_call: TRBJ2-1; cdr3_aa: CASRPRTGGNYNEQFF; cdr3_nt: TGTGCCAGCAGACCCCGGACAGGGGGCAACTACAATGAGCAGTTCTTC
d_call: -; v_call: TRBV27; clone_size: -; cdr3_length: 11; j_call: TRBJ2-4; cdr3_aa: CASSRGNHQYF; cdr3_nt: TGTGCCAGCAGCCGGGGGAATCATCAGTACTTC
d_call: -; v_call: TRBV11-2; clone_size: few; cdr3_length: 13; j_call: TRBJ1-1; cdr3_aa: CASSLEAGTEAFF; cdr3_nt: TGTGCCAGCAGCTTAGAGGCGGGTACTGAAGCTTTCTTT
d_call: -; v_call: TRBV4-1; clone_size: -; cdr3_length: 15; j_call: TRBJ2-7; cdr3_aa: CASSQPGLPTYEQYF; cdr3_nt: TGCGCCAGCAGCCAACCCGGACTGCCTACCTACGAGCAGTACTTC
d_call: -; v_call: TRBV4-1; clone_size: -; cdr3_length: 16; j_call: TRBJ1-1; cdr3_aa: CASSSPDRRVNTEAFF; cdr3_nt: TGCGCCAGCAGCTCTCCTGATCGACGGGTGAACACTGAAGCTTTCTTT
d_call: -; v_call: TRBV10-2; clone_size: -; cdr3_length: 12; j_call: TRBJ2-3; cdr3_aa: CASSESEATQYF; cdr3_nt: TGCGCCAGCAGTGAGTCGGAGGCCACGCAGTATTTT
d_call: TRBD1; v_call: TRBV5-1; clone_size: -; cdr3_length: 16; j_call: TRBJ1-2; cdr3_aa: CASSLADRGLNYGYTF; cdr3_nt: TGCGCCAGCAGCTTGGCCGACAGGGGGCTTAACTATGGCTACACCTTC
d_call: -; v_call: TRBV5-8; clone_size: -; cdr3_length: 16; j_call: TRBJ1-5; cdr3_aa: CASSLMGGQGNQPQHF; cdr3_nt: TGTGCCAGCAGCTTGATGGGAGGGCAAGGTAATCAGCCCCAGCATTTT
d_call: TRBD2; v_call: TRBV28; clone_size: -; cdr3_length: 18; j_call: TRBJ2-1; cdr3_aa: CASSLKKWRLATYNEQFF; cdr3_nt: TGTGCCAGCAGTTTAAAGAAATGGCGACTAGCGACCTACAATGAGCAGTTCTTC